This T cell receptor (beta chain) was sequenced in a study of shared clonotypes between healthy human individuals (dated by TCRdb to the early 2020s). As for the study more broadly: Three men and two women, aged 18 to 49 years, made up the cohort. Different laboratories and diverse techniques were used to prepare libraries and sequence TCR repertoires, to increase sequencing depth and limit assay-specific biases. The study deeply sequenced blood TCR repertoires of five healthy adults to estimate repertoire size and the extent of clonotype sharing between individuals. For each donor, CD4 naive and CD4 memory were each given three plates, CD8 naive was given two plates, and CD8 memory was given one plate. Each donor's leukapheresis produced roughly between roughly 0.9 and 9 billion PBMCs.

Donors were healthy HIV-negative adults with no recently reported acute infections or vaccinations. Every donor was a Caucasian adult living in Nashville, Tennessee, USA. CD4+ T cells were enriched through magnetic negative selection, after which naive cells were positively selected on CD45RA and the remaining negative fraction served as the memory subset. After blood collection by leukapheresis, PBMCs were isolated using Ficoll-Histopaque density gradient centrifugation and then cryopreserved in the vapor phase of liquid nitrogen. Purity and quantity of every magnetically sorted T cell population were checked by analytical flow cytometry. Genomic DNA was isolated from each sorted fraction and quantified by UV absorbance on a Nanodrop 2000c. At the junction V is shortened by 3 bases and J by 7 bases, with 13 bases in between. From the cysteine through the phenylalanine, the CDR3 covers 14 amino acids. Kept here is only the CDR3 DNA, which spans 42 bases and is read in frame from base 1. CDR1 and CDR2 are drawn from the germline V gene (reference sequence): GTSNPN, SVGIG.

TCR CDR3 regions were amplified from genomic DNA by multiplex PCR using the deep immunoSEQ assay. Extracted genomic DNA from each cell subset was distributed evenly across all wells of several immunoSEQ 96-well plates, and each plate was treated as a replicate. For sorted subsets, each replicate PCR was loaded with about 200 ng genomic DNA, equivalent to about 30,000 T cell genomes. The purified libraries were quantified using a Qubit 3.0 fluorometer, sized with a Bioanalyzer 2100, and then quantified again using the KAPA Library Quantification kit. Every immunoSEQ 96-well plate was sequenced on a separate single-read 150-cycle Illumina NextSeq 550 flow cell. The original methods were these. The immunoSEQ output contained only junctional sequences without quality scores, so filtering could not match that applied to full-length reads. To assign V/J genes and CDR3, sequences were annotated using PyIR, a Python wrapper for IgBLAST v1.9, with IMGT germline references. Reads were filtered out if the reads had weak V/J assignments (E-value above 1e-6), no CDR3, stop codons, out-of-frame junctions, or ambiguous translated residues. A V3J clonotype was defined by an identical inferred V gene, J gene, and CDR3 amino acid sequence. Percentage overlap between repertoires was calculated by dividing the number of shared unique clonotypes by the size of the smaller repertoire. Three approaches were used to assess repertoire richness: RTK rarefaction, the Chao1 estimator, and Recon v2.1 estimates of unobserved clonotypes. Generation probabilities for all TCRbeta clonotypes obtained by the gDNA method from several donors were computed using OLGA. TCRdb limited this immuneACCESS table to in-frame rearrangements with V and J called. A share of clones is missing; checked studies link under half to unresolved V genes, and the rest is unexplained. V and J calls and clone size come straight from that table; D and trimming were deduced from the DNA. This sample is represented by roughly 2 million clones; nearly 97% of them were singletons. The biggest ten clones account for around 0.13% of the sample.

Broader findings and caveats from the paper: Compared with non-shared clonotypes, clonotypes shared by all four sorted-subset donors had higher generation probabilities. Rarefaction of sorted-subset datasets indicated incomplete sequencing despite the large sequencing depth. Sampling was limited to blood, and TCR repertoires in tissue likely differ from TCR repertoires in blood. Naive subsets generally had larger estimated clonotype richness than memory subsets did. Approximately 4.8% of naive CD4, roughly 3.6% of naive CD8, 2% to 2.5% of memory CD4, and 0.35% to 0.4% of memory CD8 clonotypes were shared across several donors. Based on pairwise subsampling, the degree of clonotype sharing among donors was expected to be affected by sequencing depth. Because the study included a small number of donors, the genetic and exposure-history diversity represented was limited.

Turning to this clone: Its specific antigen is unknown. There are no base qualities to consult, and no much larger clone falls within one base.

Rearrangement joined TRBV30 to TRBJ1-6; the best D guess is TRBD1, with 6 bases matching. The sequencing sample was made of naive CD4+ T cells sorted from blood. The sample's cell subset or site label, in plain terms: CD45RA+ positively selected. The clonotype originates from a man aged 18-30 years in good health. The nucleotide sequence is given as TGTGCCTGGAGCACGGGACACTCAAATTCACCCCTCCACTTT. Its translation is CAWSTGHSNSPLHF.